The next 8 T cell receptor beta chains were all read from a single sample in a study of CD8 T cells in Susac syndrome. A quantity of roughly 0.5 to 1 ug RNA underwent reverse transcription using random hexamers. TCRdb passed the immunoSEQ multiplex PCR reads through MiXCR, listing each CDR3 protein once. The repertoire holds 150,000 to 200,000 distinct CDR3 sequences, around 95% seen once, with around 0.13% in the top ten. Source material: CD4+ T cells from PBMCs. The origin of the receptors is a human donor in good health.

The chain joins TRBV3-1 to TRBJ2-1, with 7 nucleotides matching TRBD2. Germline lookup yields CDR1 LGHDT and CDR2 YNNKEL (reference sequence). The CDR3 extends over 15 amino acids. Germline trimming cut 1 base from V and 10 bases from J; bases unmatched to any gene: 10. CDR3: CASSQGVVLTSEQFF. CDR3 bases: TGTGCCAGCAGCCAAGGGGTGGTCCTGACTAGCGAGCAGTTCTTC.

The chain uses TRBV7-3 and TRBJ1-1, with D maybe TRBD1 (6 bases). Trimming left V 5 bases short and J 10 bases short, with 20 bases between. The CDR3 runs 14 residues. Germline V gives CDR1 SGHTA, CDR2 FQGTGA. The CDR3 region is CASSPQQGTVGAFF. In DNA form, the CDR3 reads TGTGCCAGCAGCCCGCAACAGGGTACGGTTGGAGCTTTCTTT.

The rearrangement links TRBV29-1 to TRBJ1-1; 7 positions match TRBD1. CDR3 length: 14 amino acids. Germline trimming cut 0 bases from V and 1 base from J; bases unmatched to any gene: 2. Looked up from germline, CDR1 is SQVTM and CDR2 is ANQGSEA. Here the CDR3 DNA reads TGCAGCGTTGAAGATACAGGGGCGAACACTGAAGCTTTCTTT. Translating it yields CSVEDTGANTEAFF.

This sequence joins TRBV30 and TRBJ1-5; perhaps TRBD1 as D (5 bases). The CDR3 loop spans 18 amino acids. Per germline, CDR1 GTSNPN and CDR2 SVGIG (reference sequence). The V gene lost 0 bases and the J gene lost 0 bases, with 18 bases spanning the gap. The CDR3 DNA follows: TGTGCCTGGAGTGTAGGGTTGGGGGTTGGGTATAGCAATCAGCCCCAGCATTTT. Protein sequence: CAWSVGLGVGYSNQPQHF. The variable domain in full, with the rest retrieved from reference TRBV30 and TRBJ1-5, is SQTIHQWPATLVQPVGSPLSLECTVEGTSNPNLYWYRQAAGRGLQLLFYSVGIGQISSEVPQNLSASRPQDRQFILSSKKLLLSDSGFYLCAWSVGLGVGYSNQPQHFGDGTRLSIL.

This chain joins TRBV5-1 and TRBJ2-1; no definite D call. Germline CDR1 and CDR2: SGHRS and YFSETQ. The ends were cut back, 2 bases at V and 5 bases at J, with 8 bases in the middle. This CDR3 is built from 13 residues. The CDR3 loop is CASSFNSNNEQFF. The CDR3 nucleotides are TGCGCCAGCAGCTTCAACAGCAACAATGAGCAGTTCTTC.

The J gene is TRBJ2-2, the V gene TRBV10-3; D uncertain. CDR1 is ENHRY and CDR2 is SYGVKD in the germline V gene. The CDR3 spans 15 residues. Between the trimmed V and J ends, which lost 0 bases and 2 bases, there was a span of 7 bases. Written as DNA, the CDR3 is TGTGCCATCAGTGAGTCGACTCGCAACACCGGGGAGCTGTTTTTT. Protein sequence: CAISESTRNTGELFF.

J is TRBJ1-6 and V is TRBV12-5; D may be TRBD1 (6 bases). The germline V gene encodes CDR1 LGHNT and CDR2 FRNRAP. Trimming left V 6 bases short and J 1 base short, with 10 bases between. The CDR3 runs to 15 residues. The CDR3 coding sequence is TGTGCTAGTGGAGCAGGGGATTCCTATAATTCACCCCTCCACTTT. Translated, it gives CASGAGDSYNSPLHF.

The gene calls are TRBV7-9 and TRBJ2-6; 7 nucleotides align to TRBD2. Germline V lookup: CDR1 SEHNR, CDR2 FQNEAQ (reference sequence). J lost 0 bases, V lost 5 bases, and 13 bases had no gene match. The CDR3 extends over 19 amino acids. Here the CDR3 DNA reads TGTGCCAGCAGCGGACTGGGGGGGGTCCGGTACTCTGGGGCCAACGTCCTGACTTTC. It specifies CASSGLGGVRYSGANVLTF.